The entry below describes one TCR beta chain. Its antigen is not identified. TCRdb used MiXCR to reprocess the 5' RACE reads, holding one entry per CDR3 protein. This sample carries around 470,000 distinct CDR3 sequences, roughly 20% of them seen once, and the ten largest clones take 8.4%. This sample was included in a study of T-cell memory formation after mild COVID-19. Background on the study: TCR clusters were mostly confined to one donor each.

Study-level results: Cross-reactive memory apparently joined, as some responding clones appeared in pre-infection memory. The study found balanced CD4/CD8 in clones contracting day 15 to 85 and a CD4+ lean in later expanders. Chiefly within CM and EM were the contracting CD4+ clones; CD8+ ones were within EMRA.

The germline gives CDR1 SGHAT, CDR2 FQNNGV. The CDR3 contains 13 residues. Trimming took off 0 bases at V and 8 bases at J, with 11 bases between the two ends. The V gene is TRBV11-2, the J gene TRBJ2-7, with D perhaps matching TRBD1 (6 bases). The material sequenced was PBMCs or a T cell subset sorted from them (not recorded which). This receptor was identified in an adult woman who had mild COVID-19 (a few samples of this study predate the infection). Cell type and time point are not known. DNA for the CDR3: TGTGCCAGCAGCTTAGATCGCCAGGGGCAGCAGTACTTC. Protein: CASSLDRQGQQYF.